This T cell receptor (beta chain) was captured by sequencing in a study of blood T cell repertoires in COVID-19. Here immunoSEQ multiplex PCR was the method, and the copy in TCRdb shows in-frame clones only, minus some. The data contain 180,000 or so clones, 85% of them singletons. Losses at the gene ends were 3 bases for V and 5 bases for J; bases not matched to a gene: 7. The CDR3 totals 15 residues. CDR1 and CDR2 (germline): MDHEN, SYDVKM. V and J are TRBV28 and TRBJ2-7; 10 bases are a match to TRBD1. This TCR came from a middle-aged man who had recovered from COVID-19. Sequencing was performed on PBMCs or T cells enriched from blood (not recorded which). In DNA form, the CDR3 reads TGTGCCAGCAGTTTTACTTCGGACAGGGGGGACGAGCAGTACTTC. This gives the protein CASSFTSDRGDEQYF.